Each of the 9 T cell receptor beta chains below was sequenced from the same sample in a study of OX40 agonist ivuxolimab in advanced cancers. The data were produced by immunoSEQ multiplex PCR, yet TCRdb's version contains in-frame clones alone and is incomplete. Of about 63,000 clones in the sample, 80% to 90% were seen once. Sequenced material: CD4+ or CD8+ T cells sorted from blood, taken in a trial of the OX40 agonist ivuxolimab. The receptors were gathered from an adult with an advanced solid tumor such as melanoma, head and neck, liver or kidney cancer.

The chain couples TRBV9 to TRBJ2-3, with D possibly TRBD1 on 6 matching bases. Germline V gives CDR1 SGDLS, CDR2 YYNGEE. The CDR3 length is 17 residues. V lost 4 bases and J 1 base, leaving 19 bases between the germline ends. Here the CDR3 DNA reads TGTGCCAGCAGCAACAGAGGACAGCACCTCGGCACAGATACGCAGTATTTT. Translated: CASSNRGQHLGTDTQYF.

V and J are TRBV27 and TRBJ1-2; 7 bases agree with TRBD1. Trimming cost V 7 bases and J 6 bases; bases outside gene matches: 17. CDR3 length equals 16 residues. Germline V gene sequence: CDR1 MNHEY, CDR2 SMNVEV (reference sequence). The CDR3 nucleotides read TGTGCCAGCACTAAGGTTATACAGGGGCGTTATGATGGCTACACCTTC. This codes for CASTKVIQGRYDGYTF.

The chain recombines TRBV4-2 with TRBJ2-3; TRBD2 agrees at 11 bases. CDR1 is LGHNA and CDR2 is YNFKEQ in the germline V gene. V lost 0 bases and J lost 4; bases outside the gene matches: 6. The CDR3 extends over 17 amino acids. CDR3 sequence: CASSQDHSGGAADTQYF. CDR3 nucleotide sequence: TGTGCCAGCAGCCAAGATCATAGCGGGGGGGCAGCAGATACGCAGTATTTT.

The V gene is TRBV4-1, the J gene TRBJ2-7; the D gene is possibly TRBD1 (6 bases). CDR3 length: 15 residues. Germline V gene sequence: CDR1 MGHRA, CDR2 YSYEKL. V shed 5 bases and J shed 3 bases, with 17 bases lying between them. The CDR3 sequence is CASSLLQGPFYEQYF. The DNA for the CDR3 is TGCGCCAGCAGCTTACTCCAGGGGCCTTTCTACGAGCAGTACTTC.

The chain is built from TRBV7-3 and TRBJ2-3; a possible D gene is TRBD1 (6 bases). CDR3 size: 15 residues. V dropped 3 bases and J dropped 1 base, with 11 bases sitting between them. Germline lookup yields CDR1 SGHTA and CDR2 FQGTGA. The CDR3 is CASSFRGSGTDTQYF. The CDR3 region has the DNA TGTGCCAGCAGCTTCAGGGGCTCTGGCACAGATACGCAGTATTTT. Supplemented by reference TRBV7-3 and TRBJ2-3, the full variable domain reads GAGVSQTPSNKVTEKGKYVELRCDPISGHTALYWYRQSLGQGPEFLIYFQGTGAADDSGLPNDRFFAVRPEGSVSTLKIQRTERGDSAVYLCASSFRGSGTDTQYFGPGTRLTVL.

This chain uses TRBV5-1 with TRBJ1-1; 7 nucleotides match TRBD1. Germline CDR1 SGHRS, CDR2 YFSETQ. There are 13 residues in the CDR3. V dropped 5 bases and J dropped 5; count of bases not matched to a gene: 6. The CDR3 spells CASRETGNTEAFF. The DNA for the CDR3 is TGCGCCAGCAGGGAGACAGGGAATACTGAAGCTTTCTTT.

The chain links TRBV4-2 to TRBJ2-5, with 7 bases lining up with TRBD1. The assigned J gene may be wrong: the sequence end matches TRBJ2-7 better. From germline, CDR1 is LGHNA and CDR2 YNFKEQ. The CDR3 extends over 15 amino acids. The CDR3 here is CASSQDPTGEREQYF. The CDR3 DNA reads TGTGCCAGCAGCCAAGACCCAACAGGGGAGCGCGAGCAGTACTTC.

The J gene is TRBJ1-6, the V gene TRBV27; no firm D call. This CDR3 has 16 amino acids. Trimming left V 6 bases short and J 0 bases short, with 12 bases between. From germline, CDR1 is MNHEY and CDR2 SMNVEV (reference sequence). This CDR3 reads CASRLHLSSYNSPLHF. Written as DNA, the CDR3 is TGTGCCAGCAGGTTACATCTGAGCTCCTATAATTCACCCCTCCACTTT.

The rearrangement joins TRBV19 to TRBJ2-3, with D perhaps matching TRBD2 (6 bases). Trimming removed 3 bases at V and 2 bases at J, with 12 bases between. Germline CDR1 reads LNHDA; CDR2 reads SQIVND (reference sequence). CDR3 size: 15 residues. The CDR3 DNA reads TGTGCCAGTAGTATGGGGAGGCTACTCACAGATACGCAGTATTTT. It encodes CASSMGRLLTDTQYF.